These 5 T cell receptor beta chains originate from one sample sequenced in a study of response to subunit inactivated influenza vaccine. TCRdb itself ran the RT-PCR reads through MiXCR, one entry per CDR3 protein. The sample lists hundreds of thousands of distinct CDR3 sequences; 15% to 17% were seen once. The input for sequencing was PBMCs from blood, taken 11 to 12 days after vaccination. These receptors were taken from a man aged 50 to 59 who received an inactivated influenza vaccine.

J is TRBJ1-5 and V is TRBV15; D is unresolved. Germline lookup yields CDR1 LNHNV and CDR2 YYDKDF (reference sequence). The CDR3 loop spans 14 amino acids. The V end lost 0 bases, the J end lost 2 bases, and 5 bases lay between the germline ends. In DNA form, the CDR3 reads TGTGCCACCAGCAGAGATTTCCGCAATCAGCCCCAGCATTTT. It encodes CATSRDFRNQPQHF.

The rearrangement joins TRBV20-1 to TRBJ2-1; 9 bases are a match to TRBD2. The CDR3 has 15 residues. CDR1 is DFQATT and CDR2 is SNEGSKA in the germline V gene (reference sequence). Trimming at V came to 0 bases and at J to 2 bases, leaving 2 bases not matched to a gene. DNA of the CDR3: TGCAGTGCTAGAGATGCGGGAGGGGCCTACAATGAGCAGTTCTTC. Translated, it gives CSARDAGGAYNEQFF.

The chain joins TRBV3-1 to TRBJ1-2; unclear D gene. Germline V gives CDR1 LGHDT, CDR2 YNNKEL (reference sequence). The CDR3 covers 13 residues. With 1 base removed from V and 2 bases from J, the gap between germline ends came to 5 bases. The CDR3 sequence: CASSQGENYGYTF. In DNA form, the CDR3 reads TGTGCCAGCAGCCAAGGCGAGAACTATGGCTACACCTTC.

The rearrangement joins TRBV6-5 to TRBJ2-1; 10 bases align to TRBD2. In germline, CDR1 is MNHEY, CDR2 SVGAGI. Trimming removed 2 bases from V and 5 bases from J; junction bases left unmatched: 12. CDR3 size: 18 residues. DNA of the CDR3: TGTGCCAGCAGTTACCGGAAGCCGGGACTAGCGTCCCACAATGAGCAGTTCTTC. Amino acids: CASSYRKPGLASHNEQFF.

This clonotype was found a few times. The V call is TRBV7-8, the J call TRBJ2-7, with D possibly being TRBD1 or TRBD2 (5 bases each). The CDR3 has 16 amino acids. Trimming cost V 1 base and J 1 base, with 14 bases left between them. CDR1 is SGHVS and CDR2 is FQNEAQ in the germline V gene. Written as DNA, the CDR3 is TGTGCCAGCAGCTTAGGGGCCGGGACCCCTTCCTACGAGCAGTACTTC. It encodes CASSLGAGTPSYEQYF.